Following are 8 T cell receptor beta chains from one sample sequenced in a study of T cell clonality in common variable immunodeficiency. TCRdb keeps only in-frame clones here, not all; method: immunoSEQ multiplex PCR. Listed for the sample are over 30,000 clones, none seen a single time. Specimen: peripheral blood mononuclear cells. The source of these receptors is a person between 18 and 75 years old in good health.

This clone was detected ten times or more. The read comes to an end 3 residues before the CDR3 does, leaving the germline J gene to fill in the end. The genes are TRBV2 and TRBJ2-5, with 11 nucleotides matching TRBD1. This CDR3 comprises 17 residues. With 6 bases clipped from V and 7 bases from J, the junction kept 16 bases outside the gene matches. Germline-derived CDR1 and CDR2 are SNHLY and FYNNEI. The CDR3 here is CASSDRGTGGTLWTQYF. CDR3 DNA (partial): TGTGCCAGCAGCGATCGAGGGACAGGGGGAACCCTGTGGACC.

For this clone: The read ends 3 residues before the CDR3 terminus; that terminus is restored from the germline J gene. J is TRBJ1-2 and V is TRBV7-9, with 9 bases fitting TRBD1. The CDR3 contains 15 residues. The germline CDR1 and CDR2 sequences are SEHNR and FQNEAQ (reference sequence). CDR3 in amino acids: CASSLGDRADNDYTF. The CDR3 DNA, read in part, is TGTGCCAGCAGCTTAGGGGACAGGGCAGACAATGAC.

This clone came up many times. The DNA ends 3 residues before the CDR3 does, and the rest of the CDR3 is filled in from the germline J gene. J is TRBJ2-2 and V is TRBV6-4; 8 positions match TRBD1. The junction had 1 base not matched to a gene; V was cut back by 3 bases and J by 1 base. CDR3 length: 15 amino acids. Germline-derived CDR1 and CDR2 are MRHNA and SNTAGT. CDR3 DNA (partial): TGTGCCAGCAGTGAGGGGACAGGGAACACCGGGGAG. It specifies CASSEGTGNTGE. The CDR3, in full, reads CASSEGTGNTGELFF.

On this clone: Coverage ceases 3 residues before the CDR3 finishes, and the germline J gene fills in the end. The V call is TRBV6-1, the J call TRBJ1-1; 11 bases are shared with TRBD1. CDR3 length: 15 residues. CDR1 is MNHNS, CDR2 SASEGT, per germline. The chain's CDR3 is CASSEGTGGADTAFF. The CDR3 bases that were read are TGTGCCAGCAGTGAAGGGACAGGGGGCGCAGATACG.

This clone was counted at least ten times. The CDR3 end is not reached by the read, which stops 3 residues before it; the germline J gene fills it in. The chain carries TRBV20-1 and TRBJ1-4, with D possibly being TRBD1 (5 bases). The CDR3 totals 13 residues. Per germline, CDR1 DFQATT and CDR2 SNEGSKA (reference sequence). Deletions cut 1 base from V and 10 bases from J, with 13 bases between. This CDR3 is CSARGLDIGKLFF. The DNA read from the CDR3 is TGCAGTGCTAGAGGGTTGGACATCGGAAAA.

The covered CDR3 bases are TGTGCCAGCAGCTTCAACTATCAAGAGACG. Its protein is CASSFNYQET. The whole CDR3 protein is CASSFNYQETQYF. The genes are TRBV11-3 and TRBJ2-3; D not certain. The read gets to within 3 residues of the CDR3 end, and the germline J gene fills in the rest. Germline loops: CDR1 SGHNT, CDR2 YENEEA. This CDR3 region has 13 residues.

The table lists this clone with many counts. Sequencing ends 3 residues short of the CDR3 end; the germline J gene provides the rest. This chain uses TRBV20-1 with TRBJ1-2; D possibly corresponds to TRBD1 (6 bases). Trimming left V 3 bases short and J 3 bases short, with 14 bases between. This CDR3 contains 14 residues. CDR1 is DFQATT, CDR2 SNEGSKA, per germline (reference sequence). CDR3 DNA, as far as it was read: TGCAGTGCTAGTGGGGGGGGGCCTCACTATGGC. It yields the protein CSASGGGPHYG. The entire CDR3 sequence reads CSASGGGPHYGYTF.

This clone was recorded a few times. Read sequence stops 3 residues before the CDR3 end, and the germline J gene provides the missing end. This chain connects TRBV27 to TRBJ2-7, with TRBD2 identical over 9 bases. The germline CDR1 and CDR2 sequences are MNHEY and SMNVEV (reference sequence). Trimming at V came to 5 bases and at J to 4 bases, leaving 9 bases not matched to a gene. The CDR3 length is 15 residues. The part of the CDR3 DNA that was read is TGTGCCAGCAGTCCGTATAGCGGGAGAGGGTACGAG. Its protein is CASSPYSGRGYE. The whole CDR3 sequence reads CASSPYSGRGYEQYF.